The T cell receptor (beta chain) described here comes from a study of blood T cell repertoires in COVID-19. Overall study context: Italy, Spain and the United States were the sources of the convalescent and acute COVID-19 samples. Nucleic acid was either cDNA or gDNA, and it came from T cells, B-cell-depleted T cells, or PBMCs.

Generated by immunoSEQ multiplex PCR, the TCRdb table keeps only in-frame clones and is missing some. The sample has about 310,000 clones; approximately 89% are singletons. This sequence originates from a woman in her fifties or sixties who had recovered from COVID-19. Sequenced input: peripheral blood.

The CDR3 DNA is TGTGCCAGCAGGACTAACAGGGGATCCGAGACCCAGTACTTC. Its protein product is CASRTNRGSETQYF. The chain is built from TRBV28 and TRBJ2-5, with 7 positions matching TRBD1. In germline, CDR1 is MDHEN, CDR2 SYDVKM. J lost 5 bases, V lost 6 bases, and 9 bases had no gene match. The CDR3 totals 14 residues.